This T cell receptor (beta chain) was sequenced for a study of T cell responses to AZD1222 COVID-19 vaccine. Study-wide results and limits: An increase in Spike-specific TCR breadth and depth was observed after two AZD1222 doses. Of spike-specific TCRs, nearly half reportedly target regions left unmutated in variants.

Comment on this clone: Its target is not known.

The data were produced by immunoSEQ multiplex PCR, yet TCRdb's version contains in-frame clones alone and is incomplete. Of some 180,000 clones listed, around 92% are singletons. The receptor was derived from an adult in good health. The sample in question was peripheral blood, obtained on day 0 of AZD1222 vaccination.

The CDR3 DNA reads as TGCGCCAGCAGCCCACGTCTTTCAGCGGGGGGAGCACCATCCTACGAGCAGTACTTC. Encoded protein: CASSPRLSAGGAPSYEQYF. The V and J genes are TRBV5-1 and TRBJ2-7, with 9 positions matching TRBD2. Germline assignment: CDR1 SGHRS and CDR2 YFSETQ. The CDR3 totals 19 residues. The V and J ends lost 4 bases and 1 base, in that order; junction bases with no gene match: 18. Drawing the rest from reference TRBV5-1 and TRBJ2-7, the complete variable domain is KAGVTQTPRYLIKTRGQQVTLSCSPISGHRSVSWYQQTPGQGLQFLFEYFSETQRNKGNFPGRFSGRQFSNSRSEMNVSTLELGDSALYLCASSPRLSAGGAPSYEQYFGPGTRLTVT.